The 8 T cell receptor beta chains reported below all come from one sample, sequenced in a study of cytomegalovirus exposure and HLA in healthy donors. Vbeta (60) and Jbeta (13) primers were used in the PCR. Assay: immunoSEQ multiplex PCR; the TCRdb copy retains only in-frame clones and omits some. The data show about 130,000 clones, 70% to 80% seen once. Sample: PBMCs. These receptors originate from a man aged 18 to 29 in good health and CMV-seronegative.

The chain links TRBV29-1 to TRBJ2-1; D gene uncertain. This CDR3 is built from 12 residues. Germline V lookup: CDR1 SQVTM, CDR2 ANQGSEA. V was trimmed by 5 bases and J by 6 bases, leaving 11 bases between them. The CDR3 DNA is TGCAGCGTTTCACCTAACTCCAATGAGCAGTTCTTC. Its protein is CSVSPNSNEQFF.

The CDR3 spells CASSRLAGDEQYV. Here the CDR3 DNA reads TGCGCCAGCAGCCGACTAGCGGGAGACGAGCAGTACGTC. V gene TRBV10-2 combines with J gene TRBJ2-7; 12 bases are shared with TRBD2. Germline loops: CDR1 WSHSY, CDR2 SAAADI. J gave up 5 bases and V 6 bases, and 2 bases lay outside the gene matches. The CDR3 sequence is 13 residues long.

The chain recombines TRBV7-2 with TRBJ2-5; the match to TRBD2 covers 15 bases. V shed 4 bases and J 5 bases; nucleotides not matched to a gene: 8. The V gene's germline CDR1 is SGHTA and CDR2 FQGNSA. The CDR3 spans 17 residues. CDR3 DNA: TGTGCCAGCAGCTCTTGGACTAGCGGGAGGGCCGGGGAGACCCAGTACTTC. Encoded protein: CASSSWTSGRAGETQYF.

This clone has just one count. This rearrangement joins TRBV11-3 to TRBJ2-1; 16 nucleotides line up with TRBD2. The CDR3 extends over 15 amino acids. Germline CDR1 SGHNT, CDR2 YENEEA. V lost 4 bases and J lost 7; bases outside the gene matches: 1. The DNA for the CDR3 is TGTGCCAGCAGCTCGGGACTAGCGGGAGGGAATGAGCAGTTCTTC. It translates to CASSSGLAGGNEQFF.

The rearrangement joins TRBV5-1 to TRBJ1-1; 11 nucleotides agree with TRBD1. Germline V gene data show CDR1 as SGHRS and CDR2 as YFSETQ. The CDR3 runs 23 residues. With 0 bases clipped from V and 3 bases from J, the junction kept 25 bases outside the gene matches. The CDR3 region has the DNA TGCGCCAGCAGCTTGGCAGGTGTAGTGGTCGGACAGGGGGCTCCTCGAAGGGACACTGAAGCTTTCTTT. Translated, it gives CASSLAGVVVGQGAPRRDTEAFF.

This clone was found once. This chain connects TRBV30 to TRBJ1-3; D is undetermined. From germline, CDR1 is GTSNPN and CDR2 SVGIG (reference sequence). The CDR3 consists of 13 residues. Trimming removed 0 bases at V and 0 bases at J, with 3 bases between. CDR3: CAWSVHSGNTIYF. The CDR3 region has the DNA TGTGCCTGGAGTGTACACTCTGGAAACACCATATATTTT.

This clone was recorded many times. The J gene is TRBJ1-1, the V gene TRBV29-1, with 7 bases that match TRBD1. The CDR3 is made up of 16 amino acids. V lost 3 bases, J lost 3 bases, and 13 bases stayed unmatched. Germline V gene sequence: CDR1 SQVTM, CDR2 ANQGSEA. The CDR3 loop is CSVEGWRGRLYTEAFF. In DNA, the CDR3 is TGCAGCGTTGAGGGCTGGAGGGGGCGGCTATACACTGAAGCTTTCTTT.

This sequence joins TRBV6-5 and TRBJ1-5; TRBD1 is a possible D gene (6 bases). This CDR3 contains 15 residues. Trimming removed 6 bases from V and 7 bases from J, with 19 bases in between. CDR1 is MNHEY and CDR2 is SVGAGI in the germline V gene. DNA of the CDR3: TGTGCCAGCAGGAAACAGGGCCCCCCCAACCAGCCCCAGCATTTT. Translation gives CASRKQGPPNQPQHF.